Described below is a single T cell receptor (beta chain) sequence and its context. Sequencing was performed with immunoSEQ multiplex PCR; in TCRdb, only in-frame clones are kept and a portion is missing. This table has about 100,000 clones, 70% to 80% appearing once. The entry originates in a study of blood T cell repertoires in COVID-19. With V trimmed by 5 bases and J by 4 bases, 6 bases remained unmatched. From germline, CDR1 is SEHNR and CDR2 FQNEAQ (reference sequence). This CDR3 region has 16 residues. The chain joins TRBV7-9 to TRBJ2-7, with TRBD2 matching 15 bases. This sequence was found in a man between 65 and 79 years old with active or convalescent COVID-19. The sequenced sample consisted of peripheral blood. The chain's CDR3 is CASSPGTSGRFYEQYF. The CDR3 DNA is TGTGCCAGCAGCCCCGGGACTAGCGGGAGGTTTTACGAGCAGTACTTC.